This entry features one T cell receptor beta chain sequence. This entry is derived from a study of T cell changes during pregnancy in multiple sclerosis. The CDR3 sequence is 19 residues long. Germline CDR1 and CDR2: LNHDA and SQIVND (reference sequence). V lost 5 bases to trimming and J lost 4 bases; unmatched junction nucleotides: 15. Profiling relied on immunoSEQ multiplex PCR, and the TCRdb table lists in-frame clones only, not all of them. The data show more than 55,000 clones, roughly 91% seen once. Sample: peripheral blood, taken in the third trimester of pregnancy. The TCR sequence derives from a female donor in good health, enrolled as a control in a pregnancy study. V gene TRBV19 combines with J gene TRBJ2-5, with 14 bases aligning to TRBD2. The CDR3 protein is CASSLGTSGGEGRAETQYF. For the CDR3, the DNA is TGTGCCAGTAGTCTAGGGACTAGCGGGGGAGAAGGTCGAGCAGAGACCCAGTACTTC.